This TCR beta chain was sequenced in a study of cytomegalovirus exposure and HLA in healthy donors. As for the study in general: A prior analysis found 117 million unique TCR beta sequences from around 180 million T cells. Study-wide points: Cytomegalovirus association was assigned to approximately 180 TCR beta chains.

CDR1 is SGHTA, CDR2 FQGNSA, per germline. V lost 4 bases to trimming and J lost 2 bases, with 7 bases between them. The CDR3 is 13 amino acids. With respect to this clone: No antigen is known for it.

The PCR was carried out with 60 Vbeta primers and 13 Jbeta primers. The repertoire was sequenced with immunoSEQ multiplex PCR; TCRdb's copy has only in-frame clones and lacks some. Its table records 96,000 or so clones. This sequence was found in a girl between 10 and 17 years old in good health and CMV-seropositive. This chain links TRBV7-2 with TRBJ2-3, with no clear D. The material sequenced was PBMCs. The chain's CDR3 is CASSSLLTDTQYF. In DNA form, the CDR3 reads TGTGCCAGCAGCTCCTTACTCACAGATACGCAGTATTTT.